Shown below are 19 T cell receptor beta chains from a single sample sequenced in a study of read filtering for tumor transcriptome and immune sequencing. This library used 300 to 500 ng RNA and molecular barcoded adaptors spanning alpha/delta and beta/gamma chains. Each CDR3 protein is one row after TCRdb ran MiXCR on the reads. The sample has 100,000 to 150,000 distinct CDR3 sequences, about an eighth seen once. The sequenced sample was a population of CD138-negative cells sorted from bone marrow. All receptors derive from a donor aged 40 or older with multiple myeloma.

This clonotype was observed many times. V and J are TRBV5-6 and TRBJ2-1, with unresolved D. Germline V gene sequence: CDR1 SGHDT, CDR2 YYEEEE. The CDR3 extends over 14 amino acids. Trimming pared 4 bases from V and 0 bases from J, leaving 8 bases between. CDR3: CASSPWGSYNEQFF. The CDR3 DNA is TGTGCCAGCAGCCCCTGGGGCTCCTACAATGAGCAGTTCTTC.

The sample holds many counts of this clonotype. This sequence joins TRBV18 and TRBJ2-1, with D unclear. CDR3 length: 13 residues. V was trimmed by 5 bases and J by 3 bases, leaving 8 bases between them. Germline CDR1 KGHSH, CDR2 LQKENI. CDR3 loop: CASSADLYNEQFF. Here the CDR3 DNA reads TGTGCCAGCTCAGCTGACCTCTACAATGAGCAGTTCTTC.

This clonotype has at least ten counts. The CDR3 is CAWSIIGGRAYNEQFF. The CDR3 bases are TGTGCCTGGAGTATCATCGGCGGGAGGGCCTACAATGAGCAGTTCTTC. The chain combines TRBV30 with TRBJ2-1; TRBD2 matches 9 bases. Germline CDR1 is GTSNPN and CDR2 is SVGIG (reference sequence). Trimming took 2 bases from V and 2 from J; bases not matched to a gene: 7. CDR3 length: 16 amino acids.

This clonotype has ten or more counts. The chain is built from TRBV7-2 and TRBJ2-1; maybe TRBD2 (5 bases). Germline V gene sequence: CDR1 SGHTA, CDR2 FQGNSA. The CDR3 has 14 residues. V lost 7 bases and J lost 3, with 13 bases in between. The CDR3 is CASTKTTSYNEQFF. The DNA of the CDR3 is TGTGCCAGCACCAAAACAACTAGCTACAATGAGCAGTTCTTC.

This clonotype showed up many times. This chain links TRBV5-4 with TRBJ2-2; 7 nucleotides match TRBD1. Germline-derived CDR1 and CDR2 are SGHNT and YYREEE (reference sequence). The CDR3 runs to 15 residues. After removal of 4 bases from V and 1 base from J, the junction contained 4 bases not matched to a gene. The CDR3 DNA is TGTGCCAGCAGCCAGAGGACAGGGAACACCGGGGAGCTGTTTTTT. It translates to CASSQRTGNTGELFF. Combining the CDR3 with reference TRBV5-4 and TRBJ2-2 gives the whole variable domain ETGVTQSPTHLIKTRGQQVTLRCSSQSGHNTVSWYQQALGQGPQFIFQYYREEENGRGNFPPRFSGLQFPNYSSELNVNALELDDSALYLCASSQRTGNTGELFFGEGSRLTVL.

This clonotype was recorded at least ten times. This chain joins TRBV24-1 and TRBJ2-7; D might be TRBD2 (6 bases). The CDR3 runs 14 residues. Trimming took off 7 bases at V and 7 bases at J, with 19 bases between the two ends. Germline V gives CDR1 KGHDR, CDR2 SFDVKD. CDR3 in amino acids: CATSESRSGREQYF. CDR3 coding DNA: TGTGCCACCAGCGAGAGTCGTTCGGGGAGGGAGCAGTACTTC.

Many counts were recorded for this clonotype. The chain couples TRBV20-1 to TRBJ2-5; 8 positions agree with TRBD1. CDR3 length: 12 amino acids. V dropped 3 bases and J dropped 5; count of bases not matched to a gene: 2. Germline assignment: CDR1 DFQATT and CDR2 SNEGSKA (reference sequence). Written as DNA, the CDR3 is TGCAGTGCTAGCCCAGGGGGCGAGACCCAGTACTTC. Translating gives CSASPGGETQYF.

This clonotype was counted between two and nine times. V usage is TRBV9 and J usage is TRBJ2-5, with D possibly TRBD2 on 6 matching bases. The CDR3 sequence is 14 residues long. The ends were cut back, 4 bases at V and 2 bases at J, with 12 bases in the middle. Looked up from germline, CDR1 is SGDLS and CDR2 is YYNGEE. The chain's CDR3 is CASSPPGGQETQYF. DNA of the CDR3: TGTGCCAGCAGCCCTCCCGGGGGACAAGAGACCCAGTACTTC.

This clonotype was recorded at least ten times. V and J are TRBV15 and TRBJ2-1; D possibly corresponds to TRBD2 (5 bases). Trimming removed 0 bases from V and 0 bases from J, with 12 bases in between. Germline V gene data show CDR1 as LNHNV and CDR2 as YYDKDF (reference sequence). CDR3 length equals 17 residues. CDR3 sequence: CATSREEAGYSYNEQFF. The CDR3, as DNA: TGTGCCACCAGCAGAGAGGAGGCGGGCTACTCCTACAATGAGCAGTTCTTC.

This clonotype was recorded many times. The chain uses TRBV4-1 and TRBJ2-1, with 10 bases aligning to TRBD2. Germline lookup yields CDR1 MGHRA and CDR2 YSYEKL. The CDR3 spans 18 residues. The J segment lost 5 bases and the V segment lost 0 bases, leaving 10 bases of the junction unmatched. CDR3 amino acids: CASSQDPFGTSAHNEQFF. Here the CDR3 DNA reads TGCGCCAGCAGCCAAGATCCTTTCGGGACTAGCGCCCACAATGAGCAGTTCTTC.

This clonotype showed up many times. The chain links TRBV7-2 to TRBJ2-1; 8 bases fit TRBD2. CDR1 and CDR2 from the germline V gene are SGHTA and FQGNSA. The CDR3 consists of 14 residues. J gave up 7 bases and V 1 base, and 3 bases lay outside the gene matches. Written as DNA, the CDR3 is TGTGCCAGCAGCTTAGACGGGACTAGGAATGAGCAGTTCTTC. It is translated as CASSLDGTRNEQFF.

This chain links TRBV12-3 or TRBV12-4 with TRBJ2-1; TRBD2 agrees at 14 bases. CDR3 size: 15 residues. V lost 6 bases and J lost 8; bases outside the gene matches: 6. The CDR3 region is CASSLGTSGGYEQFF. The DNA for the CDR3 is TGTGCCAGCAGCCTCGGGACTAGCGGGGGCTATGAGCAGTTCTTC.

The J gene is TRBJ1-3, the V gene TRBV23-1; unclear D gene. TRBV23-1 is given ORF status, its function remaining uncertain. The V and J ends lost 4 bases and 0 bases respectively, with 10 bases between them. The CDR3 loop spans 15 amino acids. DNA of the CDR3: TGCGCCAGCAGTCGGGGAGGGATCTCTGGAAACACCATATATTTT. The encoded protein is CASSRGGISGNTIYF.

The CDR3 bases are TGTGCCAGTAGGAAGGGACAGGGACCGAGAGGCACAGATACGCAGTATTTT. Translating gives CASRKGQGPRGTDTQYF. The gene calls are TRBV19 and TRBJ2-3; 9 bases line up with TRBD1. Germline CDR1 reads LNHDA; CDR2 reads SQIVND (reference sequence). V shed 6 bases, J shed 1 base, and the junction held 11 bases outside the gene matches. The CDR3 is 17 residues long.

This clonotype was recorded many times. The chain links TRBV12-3 or TRBV12-4 to TRBJ1-6; D unresolved. The length of the CDR3 is 12 residues. Trimming left V 5 bases short and J 7 bases short, with 6 bases between. DNA of the CDR3: TGTGCCAGCAGTCCGCAAAATTCACCCCTCCACTTT. Protein product: CASSPQNSPLHF.

This clonotype was observed many times. The rearrangement joins TRBV3-1 to TRBJ1-1; no clear D gene. CDR1 LGHDT and CDR2 YNNKEL come from the germline V gene (reference sequence). This CDR3 has 15 residues. Trimming left V 6 bases short and J 5 bases short, with 19 bases between. The CDR3 region is CASRSGGSVGTEAFF. The CDR3 coding sequence is TGTGCCAGCAGATCCGGTGGGAGCGTGGGAACTGAAGCTTTCTTT.

As concerns this clonotype: A much larger clone sits a single nucleotide away, making a read error possible. The chain uses TRBV12-3 or TRBV12-4 and TRBJ1-1, with a possible D match to TRBD1 (6 bases). The CDR3 totals 14 residues. The CDR3 is CASSLLGGSTGAFF. CDR3 DNA sequence: TGTGCCAGCAGCCTACTAGGGGGAAGTACTGGAGCTTTCTTT.

This chain uses TRBV5-1 with TRBJ2-6; no definite D call. Trimming cost V 4 bases and J 2 bases, with 10 bases left between them. Germline V lookup: CDR1 SGHRS, CDR2 YFSETQ. The CDR3 extends over 15 amino acids. Here the CDR3 reads CASSGSVAGANVLTF. For the CDR3, the DNA is TGCGCCAGCAGCGGGTCAGTAGCTGGGGCCAACGTCCTGACTTTC. The full variable domain, in which reference TRBV5-1 and TRBJ2-6 provide the parts outside the CDR3, is KAGVTQTPRYLIKTRGQQVTLSCSPISGHRSVSWYQQTPGQGLQFLFEYFSETQRNKGNFPGRFSGRQFSNSRSEMNVSTLELGDSALYLCASSGSVAGANVLTFGAGSRLTVL.

There are many counts of this clonotype. V gene TRBV6-5 combines with J gene TRBJ1-2, with 8 bases aligning to TRBD1. The V gene's germline CDR1 is MNHEY and CDR2 SVGAGI. The length of the CDR3 is 15 residues. Trimming took 6 bases from V and 5 from J; bases not matched to a gene: 11. The CDR3 here is CASRPAGQGSYGYTF. The CDR3 DNA follows: TGTGCCAGCAGACCAGCAGGACAGGGATCATATGGCTACACCTTC.